This T cell receptor beta chain was captured by sequencing in a study of Ad26.COV2.S vaccination and SARS-CoV-2 variants. This clone came up once. Its antigen is as yet unknown. Libraries were prepared by immunoSEQ multiplex PCR; TCRdb keeps only in-frame clonotypes and omits some of them. The sample includes roughly 92,000 clones, roughly 85% seen only once; the top ten take roughly 15%. Per the germline V gene, CDR1 is SGHVS and CDR2 is FQNEAQ. The CDR3 has 17 residues. With 4 bases clipped from V and 2 bases from J, the junction kept 8 bases outside the gene matches. Study-level findings and limits: Following vaccination, spike-specific CD8+ and CD4+ T cell responses reportedly exhibited substantial breadth.

This receptor was taken from a human donor who had recovered from COVID-19. The rearrangement joins TRBV7-8 to TRBJ2-2; 9 bases align to TRBD2. The sequences come from peripheral blood, collected after recovery from COVID-19. Here the CDR3 reads CASSSPRLADNTGELFF. For the CDR3, the DNA is TGTGCCAGCAGCTCGCCCAGACTAGCGGATAACACCGGGGAGCTGTTTTTT. The variable domain in full, with the rest retrieved from reference TRBV7-8 and TRBJ2-2, is GAGVSQSPRYKVAKRGQDVALRCDPISGHVSLFWYQQALGQGPEFLTYFQNEAQLDKSGLPSDRFFAERPEGSVSTLKIQRTQQEDSAVYLCASSSPRLADNTGELFFGEGSRLTVL.